The 3 T cell receptor beta chains given below trace back to one sample, sequenced in a study of T cell clonality in common variable immunodeficiency (dated by TCRdb to the mid-2010s). Results and caveats for the whole study, not just this receptor: Fewer deletions and N-nucleotide insertions were reportedly observed in CVID TCRbeta sequences, and highly modified clones with 13 or more V deletions were reportedly absent from CVID TCRbeta sequences.

Library method: the immunoSEQ multiplex PCR assay. TCRdb provides this immuneACCESS table in a form limited to in-frame rearrangements. Some clones are lacking; in checked studies, under half of them reflect an unresolved V gene, and why the rest are absent is not known. This sample contains 30,000 to 35,000 clones, none of which is a singleton. Jointly, the top ten make up roughly 6.7% of the sample. Their recognized antigens are unknown. The source material was peripheral blood mononuclear cells. The receptors were gathered from a human donor with common variable immunodeficiency.

This clone has at least ten counts. The read stops 3 residues short of the end of the CDR3; the missing end is completed from the germline J gene. The chain employs TRBV11-2 and TRBJ2-5, with 9 bases aligning to TRBD1. From germline, CDR1 is SGHAT and CDR2 FQNNGV. The CDR3 has 14 amino acids. V was clipped by 5 bases and J by 6 bases; unmatched bases: 7. CDR3 loop: CASSPGTGLQTQYF. The CDR3 bases that were read are TGTGCCAGCAGCCCCGGGACAGGGCTGCAGACC.

This clone came up a few times. The missing CDR3 end, 3 residues past where the read stops, is filled in from the germline J gene. Other DNA sequences in the same sample also yield this CDR3. The chain joins TRBV5-1 to TRBJ2-4; tentative D call: TRBD1 (6 bases). The CDR3 extends over 15 amino acids. Germline V lookup: CDR1 SGHRS, CDR2 YFSETQ. The V gene lost 2 bases and the J gene lost 6 bases, with 15 bases spanning the gap. Partial CDR3 DNA: TGCGCCAGCAGCTTTTGGGGGCAGGGTGTAAACATT. This sequence encodes CASSFWGQGVNI. The entire CDR3 is CASSFWGQGVNIQYF.

Concerning this clone itself: With the read ending 3 residues before the CDR3 end, the germline J gene is used to fill in that end. The J gene is TRBJ2-1, the V gene TRBV7-2, with a tentative D call TRBD2 (5 bases). CDR3 size: 13 residues. CDR1 and CDR2 from the germline V gene are SGHTA and FQGNSA. V lost 6 bases and J lost 6, with 12 bases in between. Incomplete CDR3 DNA: TGTGCCAGCAGGCGGGCGGAGTTCAATGAG. This gives the protein CASRRAEFNE. The CDR3 in full is CASRRAEFNEQFF.